These 19 T cell receptor beta chains were sequenced from one sample in a study of low-dose radiotherapy and immunotherapy resistance in tumors (dated by TCRdb to 2022 to 2024). The time point label, as the study defines it: after trial treatment. In light of the paper, this sample's treatment or condition label describes: LDRT plus nivolumab, ipilimumab, low-dose cyclophosphamide and aspirin (RACIN trial). Sequencer: Illumina MiniSeq. First-strand cDNA was synthesized using Superscript III and a set of TRAV- and TRBV-specific primers, so that both TCRalpha and TCRbeta chains were covered. TCRs were amplified with Phusion for around 18 PCR cycles, with a constant-region primer paired with the adapter attached to the V primers. TCRdb trimmed the raw reads at Q25, called clones with MiXCR and kept productive beta chains. CDR3 protein sequences are deduplicated, and each keeps its most common genes and DNA. The sample table holds 30,000 to 45,000 distinct CDR3 sequences, of which around 20% were seen once. The top ten clones comprise about 9.2% of the sample.

This specimen was PBMCs, taken after low-dose radiotherapy plus immunotherapy. These receptors were taken from a female donor with ovarian cancer.

This clonotype was seen at least ten times. The rearrangement joins TRBV13 to TRBJ2-7; D is tentatively TRBD1 or TRBD2 (5 bases each). Looked up from germline, CDR1 is PRHDT and CDR2 is FYEKMQ (reference sequence). Between the trimmed V and J ends, which lost 3 bases and 6 bases, there was a span of 15 bases. The length of the CDR3 is 14 residues. The chain's CDR3 is CASSFLDFQGEQYF. The CDR3 DNA follows: TGTGCCAGCAGCTTTCTGGACTTCCAGGGCGAGCAGTACTTC.

The sample holds a few counts of this clonotype. V and J are TRBV12-3 or TRBV12-4 and TRBJ1-3; 8 bases fit TRBD1. The ends lost 4 bases at V and 1 base at J; junction bases unmatched: 9. The CDR3 loop spans 17 amino acids. Here the CDR3 DNA reads TGTGCCAGCAGTTCAAGTACGGACAGGGCGTCTGGAAACACCATATATTTT. Translating gives CASSSSTDRASGNTIYF.

Many counts were recorded for this clonotype. The V and J genes are TRBV5-5 and TRBJ1-2; 7 nucleotides line up with TRBD1. V lost 1 base, J lost 0 bases, and 18 bases stayed unmatched. Germline assignment: CDR1 SGHKS and CDR2 YYEKEE (reference sequence). The CDR3 runs 20 residues. The CDR3 sequence is CASSLSRGGGLRTANYGYTF. As DNA, the CDR3 is TGTGCCAGCAGCTTGAGTCGCGGAGGGGGCTTGAGGACTGCTAACTATGGCTACACCTTC.

Ten or more counts support this clonotype. V and J are TRBV4-1 and TRBJ2-7; 10 bases align to TRBD1. This CDR3 comprises 15 residues. V was clipped by 4 bases and J by 2 bases; unmatched bases: 5. Germline-derived CDR1 and CDR2 are MGHRA and YSYEKL. CDR3 in amino acids: CASSLSGTGAYEQYF. CDR3 nucleotides: TGCGCCAGCAGCCTCTCCGGGACAGGGGCCTACGAGCAGTACTTC.

There are many counts of this clonotype. The chain joins TRBV3-1 to TRBJ2-1; 8 bases align to TRBD2. The CDR3 runs to 16 residues. The trim removed 1 base at V and 2 bases at J, leaving 4 bases unmatched. The germline gives CDR1 LGHDT, CDR2 YNNKEL (reference sequence). CDR3: CASSQAGGPAYNEQFF. DNA for the CDR3: TGTGCCAGCAGCCAAGCGGGGGGGCCTGCCTACAATGAGCAGTTCTTC.

This clonotype was counted many times. V gene TRBV19 combines with J gene TRBJ2-7; the D gene is possibly TRBD1 (6 bases). Trimming stripped 5 bases from V and 2 bases from J, with 16 bases between. The CDR3 covers 15 residues. Germline-derived CDR1 and CDR2 are LNHDA and SQIVND (reference sequence). CDR3 in DNA: TGTGCCAGTAGTCCAGCCGGACAGTCCACCTACGAGCAGTACTTC. Its protein product is CASSPAGQSTYEQYF.

This clonotype was counted ten times or more. The rearrangement joins TRBV25-1 to TRBJ1-1, with D hard to call. From germline, CDR1 is MGHDK and CDR2 SYGVNS. Trimming shortened V by 1 base and J by 1 base, and 10 bases separated the two germline ends. CDR3 length: 15 residues. The CDR3 nucleotides are TGTGCCAGCAGTGAATTCGCGAGTCAGAACACTGAAGCTTTCTTT. This gives the protein CASSEFASQNTEAFF.

This clonotype was observed many times. The chain links TRBV3-1 to TRBJ2-7; D might be TRBD1 or TRBD2, each matching 5 bases. CDR1 is LGHDT and CDR2 is YNNKEL in the germline V gene (reference sequence). This CDR3 is 14 amino acids long. With 5 bases removed from V and 0 bases from J, the gap between germline ends came to 11 bases. The CDR3 DNA reads TGTGCCAGCAGCTGGGACGGAAGCTCCTACGAGCAGTACTTC. Its protein is CASSWDGSSYEQYF.

This clonotype was seen only a few times. Because the CDR3's place on the DNA is in doubt, the DNA is left out and the CDR3 is given as listed by TCRdb. The rearrangement joins TRBV5-1 to TRBJ1-4. Germline values: CDR1 SGHRS, CDR2 YFSETQ. The CDR3 is 15 amino acids long, termini counted. CDR3 in amino acids: CASSPGRGGEKLFFF.

Ten or more counts support this clonotype. The chain combines TRBV2 with TRBJ2-7; D call uncertain. The CDR3 contains 11 residues. V shed 4 bases and J shed 4 bases, with 5 bases lying between them. Germline CDR1 is SNHLY and CDR2 is FYNNEI. The DNA of the CDR3 is TGTGCCAGCAGTGTCGTGTACGAGCAGTACTTC. Protein: CASSVVYEQYF.

This clonotype was detected only a few times. The V gene is TRBV7-6, the J gene TRBJ2-2; 9 nucleotides agree with TRBD1. Germline trimming cut 5 bases from V and 5 bases from J; bases unmatched to any gene: 6. The V gene's germline CDR1 is SGHVS and CDR2 FNYEAQ. The CDR3 loop spans 15 amino acids. The CDR3 DNA sequence: TGTGCCAGCAGCCAGGGACAGGGATGGACCGGGGAGCTGTTTTTT. Its protein product is CASSQGQGWTGELFF.

CDR3 nucleotide sequence: TGTGCCAGCAGCGAAACGGGACAGCCTGGCCGCTACGAGCAGTACTTC. This translates into CASSETGQPGRYEQYF. V usage is TRBV9 and J usage is TRBJ2-7; 7 bases align to TRBD1. Trimming at V came to 3 bases and at J to 3 bases, leaving 12 bases not matched to a gene. The germline CDR1 and CDR2 sequences are SGDLS and YYNGEE. The CDR3 extends over 16 amino acids.

Ten or more counts support this clonotype. The rearrangement joins TRBV5-1 to TRBJ1-2, with 7 bases identical to TRBD1. This CDR3 contains 16 residues. Germline V CDR1 and CDR2: SGHRS, YFSETQ. Trimming took 4 bases from V and 4 from J; bases not matched to a gene: 13. The CDR3 DNA sequence: TGCGCCAGCAGCCCTTTACGGGGGACAGACATCTATGGCTACACCTTC. Its translation is CASSPLRGTDIYGYTF.

In this sample, this clonotype turned up a few times. V is TRBV28 and J is TRBJ2-1; D unresolved. The CDR3 sequence is 12 residues long. CDR1 is MDHEN, CDR2 SYDVKM, per germline. V was clipped by 4 bases and J by 9 bases, with 10 bases between them. CDR3 coding DNA: TGTGCCAGCAGTTCGACACTCGGTGAGCAGTTCTTC. As protein: CASSSTLGEQFF. Supplemented by reference TRBV28 and TRBJ2-1, the full variable domain reads DVKVTQSSRYLVKRTGEKVFLECVQDMDHENMFWYRQDPGLGLRLIYFSYDVKMKEKGDIPEGYSVSREKKERFSLILESASTNQTSMYLCASSSTLGEQFFGPGTRLTVL.

This chain connects TRBV5-1 to TRBJ1-1; D might be TRBD1 (5 bases). This CDR3 has 14 residues. Deletions cut 0 bases from V and 2 bases from J, with 8 bases between. Germline V gives CDR1 SGHRS, CDR2 YFSETQ. CDR3 DNA sequence: TGCGCCAGCAGCTTGGGGGGCAGCAACACTGAAGCTTTCTTT. As protein: CASSLGGSNTEAFF. Full variable domain (outside the CDR3, taken from reference TRBV5-1 and TRBJ1-1): KAGVTQTPRYLIKTRGQQVTLSCSPISGHRSVSWYQQTPGQGLQFLFEYFSETQRNKGNFPGRFSGRQFSNSRSEMNVSTLELGDSALYLCASSLGGSNTEAFFGQGTRLTVV.

As concerns this clonotype: This probably arose from a read error, given a far larger clone one base away. The chain carries TRBV5-4 and TRBJ2-7; possibly TRBD1 for D (6 bases). Germline CDR1 reads SGHNT; CDR2 reads YYREEE (reference sequence). The CDR3 totals 12 residues. V was shortened by 0 bases and J by 7 bases, with 8 bases between the two germline ends. The CDR3 spells CASSLGTDEQYF. The CDR3 DNA reads TGTGCCAGCAGCTTGGGGACAGATGAGCAGTACTTC. The full variable domain, in which reference TRBV5-4 and TRBJ2-7 provide the parts outside the CDR3, is ETGVTQSPTHLIKTRGQQVTLRCSSQSGHNTVSWYQQALGQGPQFIFQYYREEENGRGNFPPRFSGLQFPNYSSELNVNALELDDSALYLCASSLGTDEQYFGPGTRLTVT.

There are many counts of this clonotype. The V gene is TRBV29-1, the J gene TRBJ1-2; D is uncertain. This CDR3 comprises 13 residues. Trimming removed 5 bases at V and 0 bases at J, with 10 bases between. Germline V gene sequence: CDR1 SQVTM, CDR2 ANQGSEA. The CDR3 protein is CSVLTETNYGYTF. DNA for the CDR3: TGCAGCGTTTTGACGGAGACTAACTATGGCTACACCTTC.

V gene TRBV5-4 combines with J gene TRBJ2-7; either TRBD1 or TRBD2 may supply D (5 bases each). This CDR3 has 13 residues. Germline lookup yields CDR1 SGHNT and CDR2 YYREEE (reference sequence). Between the trimmed V and J ends, which lost 3 bases and 5 bases, there was a span of 12 bases. CDR3 sequence: CASSWGPSDEQYF. CDR3 DNA: TGTGCCAGCAGCTGGGGACCCTCGGACGAGCAGTACTTC.

This clonotype came up many times. V is TRBV7-3 and J is TRBJ2-6; weak D call: TRBD2 (5 bases). Per germline, CDR1 SGHTA and CDR2 FQGTGA. This CDR3 region has 16 residues. Trimming took off 5 bases at V and 4 bases at J, with 15 bases between the two ends. The CDR3 DNA is TGTGCCAGCAGCCCTACCACCGGGAAAGGGGCCAACGTCCTGACTTTC. Encoded protein: CASSPTTGKGANVLTF. The full variable domain, rest sourced from reference TRBV7-3 and TRBJ2-6, is GAGVSQTPSNKVTEKGKYVELRCDPISGHTALYWYRQSLGQGPEFLIYFQGTGAADDSGLPNDRFFAVRPEGSVSTLKIQRTERGDSAVYLCASSPTTGKGANVLTFGAGSRLTVL.